These 19 T cell receptor beta chains were sequenced from one sample in a study of blood T cell repertoires in COVID-19. The table came from immunoSEQ multiplex PCR; TCRdb's copy has only in-frame clones and leaves some out. This table has about 200,000 clones, roughly 86% appearing once. Specimen: peripheral blood. Receptors were obtained from a woman between 50 and 59 years old with COVID-19, enrolled during active disease.

The J gene is TRBJ2-2, the V gene TRBV27; 8 bases agree with TRBD1. V lost 3 bases and J lost 8; bases outside the gene matches: 8. The germline V gene encodes CDR1 MNHEY and CDR2 SMNVEV (reference sequence). The CDR3 sequence is 15 residues long. This CDR3 reads CASSFWQGARGELFF. CDR3 bases: TGTGCCAGCAGTTTTTGGCAGGGGGCTCGGGGGGAGCTGTTTTTT.

V usage is TRBV11-2 and J usage is TRBJ2-4; a weak D match, TRBD2 (7 bases). V shed 4 bases and J shed 9 bases, with 16 bases lying between them. The CDR3 extends over 14 amino acids. Germline V lookup: CDR1 SGHAT, CDR2 FQNNGV. Here the CDR3 DNA reads TGTGCCAGCAGCTGGGGGGGCAGGGGAGGCATTCAGTACTTC. Translated, it gives CASSWGGRGGIQYF.

This chain uses TRBV25-1 with TRBJ1-3, with D perhaps TRBD1 (6 bases). Germline V CDR1 and CDR2: MGHDK, SYGVNS. The germline V and J ends were trimmed by 3 bases and 1 base, with 10 bases remaining between them. This CDR3 is built from 15 residues. The CDR3 DNA follows: TGTGCCAGCAGTGAGGGGACATTGTCTGGAAACACCATATATTTT. It translates to CASSEGTLSGNTIYF.

J is TRBJ2-3 and V is TRBV10-3; D may be TRBD1 (5 bases). The germline CDR1 and CDR2 sequences are ENHRY and SYGVKD. This CDR3 is built from 14 residues. Trimming left V 5 bases short and J 0 bases short, with 9 bases between. This chain's CDR3 is CAISQGPSTDTQYF. CDR3 bases: TGTGCCATCAGTCAGGGTCCAAGCACAGATACGCAGTATTTT.

The V and J genes are TRBV19 and TRBJ1-3; 9 bases line up with TRBD1. The CDR3 spans 13 residues. CDR1 and CDR2 from the germline V gene are LNHDA and SQIVND (reference sequence). V lost 3 bases to trimming and J lost 8 bases; unmatched junction nucleotides: 2. The CDR3 loop reads CASSINRGHTIYF. DNA for the CDR3: TGTGCCAGTAGTATTAACAGGGGGCACACCATATATTTT.

This chain connects TRBV24-1 to TRBJ1-2; 10 bases align to TRBD1. The CDR3 covers 14 residues. The V segment lost 4 bases and the J segment 5 bases; nucleotides outside the gene matches: 3. The germline V gene has CDR1 KGHDR and CDR2 SFDVKD. The CDR3 DNA reads as TGTGCCACCAGTGACACGGGACAGGGGTATGGCTACACCTTC. Its protein is CATSDTGQGYGYTF.

V is TRBV12-5 and J is TRBJ2-5; weak D call: TRBD1 (6 bases). The V end lost 6 bases, the J end lost 5 bases, and 7 bases lay between the germline ends. Germline CDR1 and CDR2: LGHNT and FRNRAP. The length of the CDR3 is 11 residues. DNA for the CDR3: TGTGCTAGTGGAACAGGGGAGACCCAGTACTTC. Its protein product is CASGTGETQYF.

The rearrangement uses TRBV7-2 and TRBJ1-1; D call uncertain. In germline, CDR1 is SGHTA, CDR2 FQGNSA. V dropped 5 bases and J dropped 4 bases, with 8 bases sitting between them. This CDR3 has 12 residues. CDR3 nucleotide sequence: TGTGCCAGCAGCCCCCTAGGCACTGAAGCTTTCTTT. Its translation is CASSPLGTEAFF.

This chain links TRBV3-1 (or the pseudogene TRBV3-2) with TRBJ2-3; 8 bases match TRBD2. Germline CDR1 reads LGHDT; CDR2 reads YNNKEL (reference sequence). The V segment lost 5 bases and the J segment 0 bases; nucleotides outside the gene matches: 7. This CDR3 is built from 16 residues. Written as DNA, the CDR3 is TGTGCCAGCAGCGTATCCGGGACTAGGAGCACAGATACGCAGTATTTT. It encodes CASSVSGTRSTDTQYF.

The chain has TRBV10-2 and TRBJ1-5, with TRBD1 identical over 10 bases. In germline, CDR1 is WSHSY, CDR2 SAAADI. This CDR3 has 14 residues. V lost 9 bases and J lost 4; bases outside the gene matches: 6. Written as DNA, the CDR3 is TGCGCCAGTTGGACAGGGGGGACGAATCAGCCCCAGCATTTT. Protein sequence: CASWTGGTNQPQHF.

The genes are TRBV27 and TRBJ2-3; 8 bases align to TRBD1. Losses at the gene ends were 5 bases for V and 3 bases for J; bases not matched to a gene: 7. This CDR3 is 15 amino acids long. Germline V gene data show CDR1 as MNHEY and CDR2 as SMNVEV (reference sequence). This CDR3 reads CASSQDRAGTDTQYF. CDR3 nucleotides: TGTGCCAGCAGTCAGGACAGGGCCGGGACAGATACGCAGTATTTT.

This clone occurred a few times. This sequence joins TRBV4-3 and TRBJ2-7; D uncertain. CDR3 size: 15 residues. The germline gives CDR1 LGHNA, CDR2 YSLEER. Between the trimmed V and J ends, which lost 0 bases and 5 bases, there was a span of 14 bases. DNA of the CDR3: TGCGCCAGCAGCCAAGATCACCGCCCTGCGGACGAGCAGTACTTC. Protein product: CASSQDHRPADEQYF.

The CDR3 loop is CASSLVRGGSTDTQYF. In DNA, the CDR3 is TGTGCCAGCAGCTTAGTACGGGGGGGTTCCACAGATACGCAGTATTTT. The chain uses TRBV7-2 and TRBJ2-3; 8 positions agree with TRBD2. Per germline, CDR1 SGHTA and CDR2 FQGNSA. The CDR3 has 16 amino acids. V trimming: 1 base; J trimming: 2 bases; junction bases outside the gene matches: 5.

The rearrangement joins TRBV6-5 to TRBJ1-4; no definite D call. Trimming stripped 6 bases from V and 8 bases from J, with 16 bases between. The CDR3 totals 14 residues. CDR1 and CDR2 (germline): MNHEY, SVGAGI. The CDR3 coding sequence is TGTGCCAGCAGACTACCGGGAAGTCAAGAAAAACTGTTTTTT. Its translation: CASRLPGSQEKLFF.

The chain couples TRBV21-1 to TRBJ2-7; the D segment call TRBD1 is taken from the table without a DNA check. TRBV21-1 is a documented pseudogene. The CDR3 totals 10 residues. Here the CDR3 DNA reads TGTGCGGGCAACTCCTACGAGCAGTACGTC. Amino acid sequence: CAGNSYEQYV.

This clone appeared a few times. The rearrangement joins TRBV5-1 to TRBJ2-1; 7 nucleotides line up with TRBD2. Germline-derived CDR1 and CDR2 are SGHRS and YFSETQ. The V and J ends lost 0 bases and 9 bases, in that order; junction bases with no gene match: 9. CDR3 length: 15 residues. CDR3 protein: CASSLEAGTPGEQFF. The CDR3 nucleotides read TGCGCCAGCAGCTTGGAAGCGGGGACGCCGGGTGAGCAGTTCTTC. The complete variable domain, with remaining parts taken from reference TRBV5-1 and TRBJ2-1, reads KAGVTQTPRYLIKTRGQQVTLSCSPISGHRSVSWYQQTPGQGLQFLFEYFSETQRNKGNFPGRFSGRQFSNSRSEMNVSTLELGDSALYLCASSLEAGTPGEQFFGPGTRLTVL.

The chain is built from TRBV24-1 and TRBJ2-5; D uncertain. The germline V gene has CDR1 KGHDR and CDR2 SFDVKD. The CDR3 is made up of 13 amino acids. The ends were cut back, 1 base at V and 7 bases at J, with 9 bases in the middle. The DNA for the CDR3 is TGTGCCACCAGTGATTTCTATAATGTGACCCAGTACTTC. Its translation: CATSDFYNVTQYF.

J is TRBJ1-4 and V is TRBV7-2, with TRBD1 as a possible D gene (5 bases). The CDR3 covers 13 residues. CDR1 and CDR2 from the germline V gene are SGHTA and FQGNSA. V shed 1 base and J shed 8 bases, with 8 bases lying between them. The CDR3 is CASSLGGREKLFF. CDR3 nucleotides: TGTGCCAGCAGCTTAGGGGGGAGGGAAAAACTGTTTTTT. The full variable domain, with the rest looked up from reference TRBV7-2 and TRBJ1-4, is GAGVSQSPSNKVTEKGKDVELRCDPISGHTALYWYRQSLGQGLEFLIYFQGNSAPDKSGLPSDRFSAERTGGSVSTLTIQRTQQEDSAVYLCASSLGGREKLFFGSGTQLSVL.

The V call is TRBV3-1 (or the pseudogene TRBV3-2), the J call TRBJ1-1; D unclear. Germline V gives CDR1 LGHDT, CDR2 YNNKEL (reference sequence). Trimming left V 0 bases short and J 0 bases short, with 8 bases between. This CDR3 is built from 15 residues. This CDR3 is CASSQDVWLNTEAFF. As DNA, the CDR3 is TGTGCCAGCAGCCAAGATGTATGGCTGAACACTGAAGCTTTCTTT.